The 30 T cell receptor beta chains listed next were all sequenced from one sample in a study of CD8 T cells in Susac syndrome. cDNA came from roughly 0.47 to 1 ug RNA primed by random hexamers. TCRdb redid the calling of the immunoSEQ multiplex PCR reads with MiXCR, one entry per CDR3 protein. The data contain a few hundred thousand distinct CDR3 sequences, approximately 85% of them singletons. The specimen was CD8+ T cells from PBMCs. The source of these receptors is a human donor with multiple sclerosis.

The V gene is TRBV25-1, the J gene TRBJ2-7, with D perhaps matching TRBD1 or TRBD2 (5 bases each). V lost 4 bases, J lost 7 bases, and 20 bases lay in between. The germline gives CDR1 MGHDK, CDR2 SYGVNS. CDR3 size: 15 residues. This CDR3 reads CASSGGPGQGHEQYF. Here the CDR3 DNA reads TGTGCCAGCAGTGGCGGTCCGGGGCAGGGTCATGAGCAGTACTTC.

This clonotype occurred a few times. The chain is built from TRBV7-6 and TRBJ2-2; TRBD2 might be the D (7 bases). The CDR3 covers 15 residues. The germline V gene has CDR1 SGHVS and CDR2 FNYEAQ. V was trimmed by 3 bases and J by 2 bases, leaving 10 bases between them. In DNA, the CDR3 is TGTGCCAGCAGCTTGGGGGGGCTAAACACCGGGGAGCTGTTTTTT. This gives the protein CASSLGGLNTGELFF.

The chain has TRBV12-3 or TRBV12-4 and TRBJ2-7, with 11 positions matching TRBD2. The junction had 6 bases not matched to a gene; V was cut back by 5 bases and J by 0 bases. This CDR3 is built from 16 residues. CDR3 region: CASSPLAGGNSYEQYF. In DNA form, the CDR3 reads TGTGCCAGCAGTCCGTTAGCGGGAGGGAACTCCTACGAGCAGTACTTC.

This chain joins TRBV4-1 and TRBJ2-7, with no clear D. Trimming removed 4 bases at V and 2 bases at J, with 15 bases between. Germline V CDR1 and CDR2: MGHRA, YSYEKL. The CDR3 extends over 15 amino acids. The chain's CDR3 is CASSPRPGVPYEQYF. CDR3 nucleotides: TGCGCCAGCAGCCCTCGCCCTGGGGTACCCTACGAGCAGTACTTC.

V gene TRBV11-2 combines with J gene TRBJ1-1, with TRBD1 as a possible D gene (5 bases). The CDR3 is 18 residues long. The V gene's germline CDR1 is SGHAT and CDR2 FQNNGV. Trimming shortened V by 2 bases and J by 3 bases, and 22 bases separated the two germline ends. The CDR3 region has the DNA TGTGCCAGCAGCTTATTTGCGGGCGGTGGTTTAGGGGACACTGAAGCTTTCTTT. This sequence encodes CASSLFAGGGLGDTEAFF.

The chain combines TRBV30 with TRBJ2-2, with no clear D. The CDR3 runs to 14 residues. The germline V gene encodes CDR1 GTSNPN and CDR2 SVGIG (reference sequence). Trimming removed 4 bases at V and 0 bases at J, with 9 bases between. CDR3 sequence: CAWTARSNTGELFF. In DNA, the CDR3 is TGTGCCTGGACAGCGCGTTCGAACACCGGGGAGCTGTTTTTT.

The chain uses TRBV12-3 or TRBV12-4 and TRBJ2-7; D gene uncertain. V lost 3 bases and J 2 bases, leaving 8 bases between the germline ends. This CDR3 is built from 13 residues. The CDR3 coding sequence is TGTGCCAGCAGTTTCCCCGGCGCCTACGAGCAGTACTTC. Its protein is CASSFPGAYEQYF.

The V and J genes are TRBV4-1 and TRBJ1-6; D unresolved. CDR1 and CDR2 (germline): MGHRA, YSYEKL. The V end lost 3 bases, the J end lost 9 bases, and 9 bases lay between the germline ends. There are 13 residues in the CDR3. The CDR3 loop reads CASSHGGISPLHF. CDR3 nucleotides: TGCGCCAGCAGCCATGGAGGCATTTCACCCCTCCACTTT.

This clonotype was counted only a few times. The J gene is TRBJ1-5, the V gene TRBV3-1, with D unresolved. The V and J ends lost 0 bases and 9 bases respectively, with 9 bases between them. Germline lookup yields CDR1 LGHDT and CDR2 YNNKEL (reference sequence). The CDR3 is 13 amino acids. CDR3 nucleotides: TGTGCCAGCAGCCAAGAGTCGGCGGCGCCCCAGCATTTT. The encoded protein is CASSQESAAPQHF.

V is TRBV11-1 and J is TRBJ2-3; 8 nucleotides line up with TRBD2. V shed 4 bases and J 1 base; nucleotides not matched to a gene: 7. Germline CDR1 and CDR2: SGHAT and FQDESV (reference sequence). The CDR3 sequence is 16 residues long. In nucleotides, the CDR3 is TGTGCCAGCAGCTGGGGAGCGGGAGACCGCACAGATACGCAGTATTTT. Protein sequence: CASSWGAGDRTDTQYF. The full variable domain, in which reference TRBV11-1 and TRBJ2-3 provide the parts outside the CDR3, is EAEVAQSPRYKITEKSQAVAFWCDPISGHATLYWYRQILGQGPELLVQFQDESVVDDSQLPKDRFSAERLKGVDSTLKIQPAELGDSAMYLCASSWGAGDRTDTQYFGPGTRLTVL.

V gene TRBV13 combines with J gene TRBJ2-7; D is tentatively TRBD1 or TRBD2 (5 bases each). The CDR3 is made up of 15 amino acids. Germline V gives CDR1 PRHDT, CDR2 FYEKMQ (reference sequence). Between the trimmed V and J ends, which lost 3 bases and 1 base, there was a span of 13 bases. CDR3 DNA sequence: TGTGCCAGCAGCTTTCGGCAGGGAGTGTCCTACGAGCAGTACTTC. Protein product: CASSFRQGVSYEQYF.

The chain carries TRBV27 and TRBJ2-1; D uncertain. The CDR3 contains 12 residues. The V and J ends lost 3 bases and 10 bases respectively, with 10 bases between them. CDR1 MNHEY and CDR2 SMNVEV come from the germline V gene (reference sequence). CDR3 in amino acids: CASSFGYGEQFF. DNA of the CDR3: TGTGCCAGCAGTTTTGGGTATGGAGAGCAGTTCTTC.

The V call is TRBV29-1, the J call TRBJ2-1, with D possibly being TRBD2 (6 bases). V shed 7 bases and J shed 1 base, with 11 bases lying between them. The CDR3 length is 13 residues. Germline CDR1 is SQVTM and CDR2 is ANQGSEA. CDR3 amino acids: CSGISGSYNEQFF. The CDR3, as DNA: TGCAGCGGGATTAGCGGATCCTACAATGAGCAGTTCTTC.

This clonotype showed up just a few times. The genes are TRBV6-1 and TRBJ2-3; D is uncertain. V lost 5 bases and J 4 bases, leaving 16 bases between the germline ends. There are 15 residues in the CDR3. Germline V lookup: CDR1 MNHNS, CDR2 SASEGT. CDR3 bases: TGTGCCAGCAGTCGTGGTCGACCCTCGGCAGATACGCAGTATTTT. Protein sequence: CASSRGRPSADTQYF.

V gene TRBV27 combines with J gene TRBJ1-2; D remains ambiguous. Germline values: CDR1 MNHEY, CDR2 SMNVEV (reference sequence). V was cut by 4 bases and J by 4 bases, with 7 bases left in between. The CDR3 has 12 amino acids. The CDR3 reads CASSSPFYGYTF. DNA for the CDR3: TGTGCCAGCAGTTCCCCGTTCTATGGCTACACCTTC.

This sequence joins TRBV5-6 and TRBJ1-1, with no clear D. CDR1 is SGHDT, CDR2 YYEEEE, per germline. With 8 bases removed from V and 0 bases from J, the gap between germline ends came to 11 bases. This CDR3 has 13 amino acids. CDR3 in DNA: TGTGCCAGTACACAGAGGATGAACACTGAAGCTTTCTTT. Translated: CASTQRMNTEAFF.

J is TRBJ2-5 and V is TRBV11-2; D remains unclear. The germline gives CDR1 SGHAT, CDR2 FQNNGV. Trimming cost V 5 bases and J 1 base, with 11 bases left between them. This CDR3 comprises 14 residues. For the CDR3, the DNA is TGTGCCAGCAGCACGCGAACGGTCCAAGAGACCCAGTACTTC. This translates into CASSTRTVQETQYF.

J is TRBJ2-7 and V is TRBV15; 8 bases are shared with TRBD1. This CDR3 contains 15 residues. Germline V lookup: CDR1 LNHNV, CDR2 YYDKDF (reference sequence). V dropped 1 base and J dropped 5; count of bases not matched to a gene: 7. The DNA of the CDR3 is TGTGCCACCAGCAGAGTCGGGCAGGGGGCCGACGAGCAGTACTTC. Translated: CATSRVGQGADEQYF.

The CDR3: CASSSAGGHEQYF. The CDR3 DNA follows: TGCGCCAGCAGCTCCGCAGGGGGTCACGAGCAGTACTTC. This sequence joins TRBV5-1 and TRBJ2-7; TRBD1 matches 7 bases. Germline CDR1 is SGHRS and CDR2 is YFSETQ. This CDR3 has 13 residues. The ends lost 3 bases at V and 5 bases at J; junction bases unmatched: 5.

The J gene is TRBJ1-1, the V gene TRBV7-9, with 10 bases that match TRBD1. The germline CDR1 and CDR2 sequences are SEHNR and FQNEAQ (reference sequence). The CDR3 totals 15 residues. J lost 8 bases, V lost 5 bases, and 11 bases had no gene match. CDR3: CASSNLGQGNGEAFF. Written as DNA, the CDR3 is TGTGCCAGCAGCAACCTGGGACAGGGGAATGGGGAAGCTTTCTTT.

This sequence joins TRBV7-8 and TRBJ2-7; the match to TRBD2 covers 7 bases. CDR1 is SGHVS, CDR2 FQNEAQ, per germline. V lost 3 bases, J lost 4 bases, and 9 bases stayed unmatched. The CDR3 contains 15 residues. The CDR3 DNA is TGTGCCAGCAGCTTCGAGTGGGGAGGGACTTACGAGCAGTACTTC. It is translated as CASSFEWGGTYEQYF. The variable domain in full, completed from reference TRBV7-8 and TRBJ2-7, reads GAGVSQSPRYKVAKRGQDVALRCDPISGHVSLFWYQQALGQGPEFLTYFQNEAQLDKSGLPSDRFFAERPEGSVSTLKIQRTQQEDSAVYLCASSFEWGGTYEQYFGPGTRLTVT.

This chain connects TRBV4-1 to TRBJ1-2; 7 nucleotides match TRBD1. CDR1 is MGHRA, CDR2 YSYEKL, per germline. This CDR3 region has 16 residues. Trimming at V came to 5 bases and at J to 4 bases, leaving 13 bases not matched to a gene. The CDR3 DNA follows: TGCGCCAGCAGCGGGACCCGGGGGTCAGGGGGCTATGGCTACACCTTC. Protein: CASSGTRGSGGYGYTF.

The chain couples TRBV4-1 to TRBJ2-7; D may be TRBD2 (5 bases). CDR3 size: 15 residues. Germline loops: CDR1 MGHRA, CDR2 YSYEKL. The ends were cut back, 0 bases at V and 3 bases at J, with 12 bases in the middle. The CDR3 nucleotides are TGCGCCAGCAGCCAAGAGAGGGCCGAAAACTACGAGCAGTACTTC. Residues: CASSQERAENYEQYF.

The genes are TRBV20-1 and TRBJ2-7; the match to TRBD2 covers 8 bases. Germline V gene lookup returns CDR1 DFQATT and CDR2 SNEGSKA (reference sequence). This CDR3 contains 13 residues. Trimming took 3 bases from V and 2 from J; bases not matched to a gene: 3. The CDR3 coding sequence is TGCAGTGCTAGCCCTAGCGGGCCCTACGAGCAGTACTTC. This gives the protein CSASPSGPYEQYF.

V is TRBV7-9 and J is TRBJ2-1; D is perhaps TRBD1 (6 bases). The CDR3 runs to 14 residues. CDR1 SEHNR and CDR2 FQNEAQ come from the germline V gene (reference sequence). The germline V and J ends were trimmed by 5 bases and 10 bases, with 18 bases remaining between them. CDR3 sequence (DNA): TGTGCCAGCAGCGTATCGGGACACCTGTTCGAGCAGTTCTTC. It codes for CASSVSGHLFEQFF. The full variable domain, with the rest looked up from reference TRBV7-9 and TRBJ2-1, is DTGVSQNPRHKITKRGQNVTFRCDPISEHNRLYWYRQTLGQGPEFLTYFQNEAQLEKSRLLSDRFSAERPKGSFSTLEIQRTEQGDSAMYLCASSVSGHLFEQFFGPGTRLTVL.

A remark on this clonotype: A much bigger clone sits one base away, suggesting this may be a read error. V is TRBV14 and J is TRBJ2-3; D remains ambiguous. CDR3 size: 13 residues. Germline CDR1 is SGHDN and CDR2 is FVKESK. The CDR3 region has the DNA TGTGCCAGCAGCCTCATGCCCACAGATTCGCAGTATTTT. Translation: CASSLMPTDSQYF.

The DNA of the CDR3 is TGTGCCAGCAGTTACTCGGGAACAGAGCAAGAGACCCAGTACTTC. It encodes CASSYSGTEQETQYF. The chain is built from TRBV6-2 or TRBV6-3 and TRBJ2-5; no reliable D call. Per the germline V gene, CDR1 is MNHEY and CDR2 is SVGEGT. V was trimmed by 0 bases and J by 2 bases, leaving 10 bases between them. CDR3 length: 15 residues.

In its sample, this clonotype was seen a few times. The chain couples TRBV6-6 to TRBJ1-1; the match to TRBD1 covers 7 bases. CDR3 length equals 15 residues. V shed 2 bases, J shed 0 bases, and the junction held 3 bases outside the gene matches. Germline V gene sequence: CDR1 MNHNY, CDR2 SVGAGI (reference sequence). The CDR3 sequence is CASSYNRGMNTEAFF. The CDR3 coding sequence is TGTGCCAGCAGTTACAACAGGGGAATGAACACTGAAGCTTTCTTT.

The chain is built from TRBV12-3 or TRBV12-4 and TRBJ2-5; D possibly corresponds to TRBD1 (6 bases). V lost 3 bases and J lost 2, with 13 bases in between. The CDR3 sequence is 15 residues long. CDR3 in DNA: TGTGCCAGCAGTTTTATCGGGACACAACAAGAGACCCAGTACTTC. Encoded protein: CASSFIGTQQETQYF.

The V gene is TRBV11-2, the J gene TRBJ2-7, with 7 bases lining up with TRBD1. The CDR3 runs 13 residues. Germline trimming cut 10 bases from V and 2 bases from J; bases unmatched to any gene: 8. Germline values: CDR1 SGHAT, CDR2 FQNNGV. CDR3 bases: TGTGCCACACAACAGGGGATCCCCTACGAGCAGTACTTC. This gives the protein CATQQGIPYEQYF.